This T cell receptor beta chain was sequenced during a study of identifying expanded T cells in peripheral blood. In this sample, this clone turned up once. V shed 2 bases, J shed 3 bases, and the junction held 10 bases outside the gene matches. The germline V gene has CDR1 MNHNS and CDR2 SASEGT. CDR3 length: 16 amino acids. The repertoire was sequenced with immunoSEQ multiplex PCR; TCRdb's copy has only in-frame clones and lacks some. The sample shows some 75,000 clones, approximately 87% of them seen only once. This TCR derives from a person aged 18 to 70 in good health. J is TRBJ2-7 and V is TRBV6-1, with 7 bases fitting TRBD2. The sample consisted of blood. CDR3 nucleotide sequence: TGTGCCAGCAGTGAATTAATTGGCGGGGGAAACTACGAGCAGTACTTC. As protein: CASSELIGGGNYEQYF.